In this sample, the clone carrying this T cell receptor beta chain turned up many times. The antigen remains undetermined. This record comes from a study of T cells in Graves' hyperthyroidism and ophthalmopathy. For ophthalmopathy patients, the Clinical Activity Score was at least 3 and the NOSPECS grade at least 4; duration was under 3 months. On the basis of clinical symptoms, serum thyroxine and TRAb, thyroid ultrasound and orbital computed tomography, diagnoses were made. PBMCs stemmed from approximately 9.1 ml fresh peripheral blood. The CDR3 loop spans 14 amino acids. Trimming removed 4 bases from V and 3 bases from J, with 12 bases in between. The V gene's germline CDR1 is LNHDA and CDR2 SQIVND (reference sequence). Amplified TCR beta CDR3 regions came from RNA transcripts. TCR CDR3 regions were first amplified by RT-PCR with HTBI primers. TCRdb re-derived calls from the multiplex PCR reads in MiXCR, one entry per CDR3 protein. The table records around 520,000 distinct CDR3 sequences, approximately 24% of them present only once.

Study-wide points: A 13 V-J model separated ophthalmopathy from stable hyperthyroidism.

The sample was blood. The sequence derives from a woman in her 30s with Graves' ophthalmopathy. V gene TRBV19 combines with J gene TRBJ1-1; D may be TRBD1 (6 bases). The CDR3 region is CASSRGHRDTEAFF. CDR3 sequence (DNA): TGTGCCAGTAGTAGGGGCCACAGGGACACTGAAGCTTTCTTT.